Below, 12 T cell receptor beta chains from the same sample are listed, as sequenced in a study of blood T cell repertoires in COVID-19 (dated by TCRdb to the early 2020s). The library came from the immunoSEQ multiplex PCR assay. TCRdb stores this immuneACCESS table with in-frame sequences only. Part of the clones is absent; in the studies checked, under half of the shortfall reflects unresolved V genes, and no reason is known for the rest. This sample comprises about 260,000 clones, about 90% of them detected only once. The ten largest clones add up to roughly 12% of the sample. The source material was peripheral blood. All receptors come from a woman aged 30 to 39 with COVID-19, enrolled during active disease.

For the CDR3, the DNA is TGCGCCAGCAGCTCAGGAGATACGCAGTATTTT. Its protein product is CASSSGDTQYF. This chain links TRBV5-1 with TRBJ2-3, with D unresolved. The germline CDR1 and CDR2 sequences are SGHRS and YFSETQ. The CDR3 has 11 residues. Trimming took off 3 bases at V and 5 bases at J, with 4 bases between the two ends.

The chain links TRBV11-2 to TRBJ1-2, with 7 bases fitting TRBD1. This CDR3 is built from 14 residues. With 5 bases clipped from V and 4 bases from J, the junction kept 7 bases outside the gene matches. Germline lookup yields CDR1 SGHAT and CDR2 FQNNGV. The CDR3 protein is CASSPRQGVYGYTF. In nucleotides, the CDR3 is TGTGCCAGCAGCCCAAGACAGGGAGTCTATGGCTACACCTTC.

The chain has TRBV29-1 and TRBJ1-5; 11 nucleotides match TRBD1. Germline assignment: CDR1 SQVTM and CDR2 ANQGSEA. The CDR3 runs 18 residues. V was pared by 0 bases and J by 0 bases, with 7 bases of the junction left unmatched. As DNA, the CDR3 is TGCAGCGTTGAAGATACCGGGACAGGGGGATTTAGCAATCAGCCCCAGCATTTT. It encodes CSVEDTGTGGFSNQPQHF.

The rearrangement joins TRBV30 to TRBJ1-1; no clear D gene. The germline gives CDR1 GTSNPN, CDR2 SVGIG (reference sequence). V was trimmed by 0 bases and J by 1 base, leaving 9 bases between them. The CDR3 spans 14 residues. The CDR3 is CAWSVSRRNTEAFF. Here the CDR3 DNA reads TGTGCCTGGAGTGTGAGCCGGAGGAACACTGAAGCTTTCTTT.

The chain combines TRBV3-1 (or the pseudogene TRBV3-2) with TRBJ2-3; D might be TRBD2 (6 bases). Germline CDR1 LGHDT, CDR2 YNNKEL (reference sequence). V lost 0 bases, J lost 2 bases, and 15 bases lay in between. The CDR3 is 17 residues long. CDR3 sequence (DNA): TGTGCCAGCAGCCAAGATAGCGGCAGGTCTTACACAGATACGCAGTATTTT. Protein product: CASSQDSGRSYTDTQYF.

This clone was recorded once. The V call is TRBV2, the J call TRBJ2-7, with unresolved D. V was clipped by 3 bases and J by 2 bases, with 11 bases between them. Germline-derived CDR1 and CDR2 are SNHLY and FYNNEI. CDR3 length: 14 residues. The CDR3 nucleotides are TGTGCCAGCAGTGACTCTGGGCGTACCTACGAGCAGTACTTC. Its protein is CASSDSGRTYEQYF.

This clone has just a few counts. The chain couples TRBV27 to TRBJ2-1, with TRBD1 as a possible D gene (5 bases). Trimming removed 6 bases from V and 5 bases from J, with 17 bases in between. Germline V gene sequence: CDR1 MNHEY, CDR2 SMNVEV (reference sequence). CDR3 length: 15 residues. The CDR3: CASRPGVMTDNEQFF. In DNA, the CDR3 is TGTGCCAGCAGACCTGGGGTTATGACAGACAATGAGCAGTTCTTC.

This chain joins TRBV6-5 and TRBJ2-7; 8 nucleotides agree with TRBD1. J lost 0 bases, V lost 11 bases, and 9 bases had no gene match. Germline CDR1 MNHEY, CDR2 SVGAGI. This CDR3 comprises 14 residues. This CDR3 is CAVARGQASYEQYF. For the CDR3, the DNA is TGTGCCGTAGCACGGGGACAGGCCTCCTACGAGCAGTACTTC.

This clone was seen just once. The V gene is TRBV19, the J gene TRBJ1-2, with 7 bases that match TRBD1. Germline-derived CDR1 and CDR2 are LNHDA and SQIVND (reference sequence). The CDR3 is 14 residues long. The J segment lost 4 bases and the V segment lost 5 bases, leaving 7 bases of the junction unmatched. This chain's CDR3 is CASSLDRRSYGYTF. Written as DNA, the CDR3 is TGTGCCAGTAGTCTGGACAGGCGTTCCTATGGCTACACCTTC.

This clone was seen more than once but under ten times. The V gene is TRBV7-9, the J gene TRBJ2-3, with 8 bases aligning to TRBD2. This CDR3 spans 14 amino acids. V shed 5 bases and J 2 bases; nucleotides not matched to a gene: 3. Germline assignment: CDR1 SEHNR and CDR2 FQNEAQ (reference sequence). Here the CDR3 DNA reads TGTGCCAGCAGCCTTAGCGGGGTCACAGATACGCAGTATTTT. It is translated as CASSLSGVTDTQYF.

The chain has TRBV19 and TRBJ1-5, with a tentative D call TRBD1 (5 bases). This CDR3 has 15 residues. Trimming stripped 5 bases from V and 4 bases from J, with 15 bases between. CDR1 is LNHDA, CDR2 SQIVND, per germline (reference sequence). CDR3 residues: CASSRGSGGNQPQHF. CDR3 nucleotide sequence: TGTGCCAGTAGTCGGGGGTCGGGGGGGAATCAGCCCCAGCATTTT. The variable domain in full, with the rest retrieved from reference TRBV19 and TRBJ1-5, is DGGITQSPKYLFRKEGQNVTLSCEQNLNHDAMYWYRQDPGQGLRLIYYSQIVNDFQKGDIAEGYSVSREKKESFPLTVTSAQKNPTAFYLCASSRGSGGNQPQHFGDGTRLSIL.

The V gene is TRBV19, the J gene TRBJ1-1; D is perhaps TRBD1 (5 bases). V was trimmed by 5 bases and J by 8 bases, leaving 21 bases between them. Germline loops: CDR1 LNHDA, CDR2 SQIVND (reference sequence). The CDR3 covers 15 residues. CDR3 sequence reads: CASSPRQFNLGEAFF. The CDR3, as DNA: TGTGCCAGTAGTCCCCGACAGTTTAACCTTGGGGAAGCTTTCTTT.